The clone carrying this TCR beta chain was counted many times. Its target is not known. These data come from a study of neurological immune-mediated disorders. Study conclusions and caveats: None of the CDR3 amino acid sequences found in expanded clones was shared across subjects. This suggests that the TCR-beta repertoires were private in all groups.

CDR3 size: 12 residues. Trimming removed 3 bases from V and 6 bases from J, with 9 bases in between. Germline CDR1 KGHSH, CDR2 LQKENI. Sequencing of 15-18 subjects in each run yielded over 190 million TCR-beta sequences. MiXCR was run by TCRdb on the 5' RACE reads, yielding one entry per CDR3 protein. The repertoire holds tens of thousands of distinct CDR3 sequences, around 3.4% seen once, with 2.5% to 3% in the top ten. The chain is built from TRBV18 and TRBJ2-7, with D perhaps matching TRBD2 (6 bases). The origin of this receptor is a woman between 50 and 59 years old with multiple sclerosis. Sequencing used PBMCs. CDR3 sequence (DNA): TGTGCCAGCTCACCCGGGACTTTCGAGCAGTACTTC. Translated, it gives CASSPGTFEQYF. Drawing the rest from reference TRBV18 and TRBJ2-7, the complete variable domain is NAGVMQNPRHLVRRRGQEARLRCSPMKGHSHVYWYRQLPEEGLKFMVYLQKENIIDESGMPKERFSAEFPKEGPSILRIQQVVRGDSAAYFCASSPGTFEQYFGPGTRLTVT.